This T cell receptor (beta chain) was identified in a study of T cell repertoires in cytomegalovirus infection. Study in general: CMV epitopes used comprised recently identified HLA-C-restricted ones and well-studied HLA-B-restricted ones. Shared public TCR beta signatures pointed to both CMV infection and a matching HLA type. Study results and caveats: Clonotype analysis showed dominance of the ex vivo response by HLA-C-restricted CMV-specific TCR beta clonotypes.

V was shortened by 5 bases and J by 2 bases, with 10 bases between the two germline ends. The V gene's germline CDR1 is SGHTA and CDR2 FQGNSA. This CDR3 is built from 14 residues. There are many counts of this clonotype. The antigen is undetermined. Using its own MiXCR run on the reads, TCRdb lists one record per CDR3 protein. This table has about 60,000 distinct CDR3 sequences, roughly a fifth appearing once. The sample in question was CD8+ T cells from cultured PBMCs, obtained from culture after CMV antigen stimulation. The V gene is TRBV7-2, the J gene TRBJ1-5; D call uncertain. This clonotype originated in a human donor in good health (CMV status not recorded). Some clones in this sample may be carry-over from other donors' samples. CDR3 protein: CASSPLGGNQPQHF. The CDR3 DNA is TGTGCCAGCAGCCCGCTTGGGGGCAATCAGCCCCAGCATTTT.